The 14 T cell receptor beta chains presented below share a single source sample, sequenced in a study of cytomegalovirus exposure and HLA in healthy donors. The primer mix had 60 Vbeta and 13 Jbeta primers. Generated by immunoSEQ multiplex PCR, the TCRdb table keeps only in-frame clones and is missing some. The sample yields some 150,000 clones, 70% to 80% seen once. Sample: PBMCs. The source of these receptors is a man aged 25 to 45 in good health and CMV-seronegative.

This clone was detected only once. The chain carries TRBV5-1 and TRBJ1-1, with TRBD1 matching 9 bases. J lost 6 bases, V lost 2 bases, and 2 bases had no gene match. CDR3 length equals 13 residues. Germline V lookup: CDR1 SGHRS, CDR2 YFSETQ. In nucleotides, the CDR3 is TGCGCCAGCAGCTTACAGGGGGCCCCTGAAGCTTTCTTT. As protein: CASSLQGAPEAFF.

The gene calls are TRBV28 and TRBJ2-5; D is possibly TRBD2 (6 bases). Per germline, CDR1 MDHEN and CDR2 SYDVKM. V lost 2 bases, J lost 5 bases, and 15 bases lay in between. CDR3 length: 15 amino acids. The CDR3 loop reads CASSLVQGRGETQYF. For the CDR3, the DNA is TGTGCCAGCAGTTTAGTGCAAGGTCGGGGGGAGACCCAGTACTTC.

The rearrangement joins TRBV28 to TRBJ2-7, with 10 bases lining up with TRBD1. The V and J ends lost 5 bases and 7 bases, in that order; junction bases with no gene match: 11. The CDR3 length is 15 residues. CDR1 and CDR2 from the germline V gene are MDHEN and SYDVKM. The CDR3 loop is CASSIPGTGEGEQYF. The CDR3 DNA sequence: TGTGCCAGCAGTATTCCCGGGACAGGGGAAGGAGAGCAGTACTTC.

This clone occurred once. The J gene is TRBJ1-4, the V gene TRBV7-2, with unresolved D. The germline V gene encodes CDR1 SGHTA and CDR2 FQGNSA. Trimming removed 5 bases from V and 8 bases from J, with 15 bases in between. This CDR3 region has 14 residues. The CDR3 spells CASSPLQSWEKLFF. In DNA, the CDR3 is TGTGCCAGCAGCCCATTACAGAGTTGGGAAAAACTGTTTTTT. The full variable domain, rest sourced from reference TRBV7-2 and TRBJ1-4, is GAGVSQSPSNKVTEKGKDVELRCDPISGHTALYWYRQSLGQGLEFLIYFQGNSAPDKSGLPSDRFSAERTGGSVSTLTIQRTQQEDSAVYLCASSPLQSWEKLFFGSGTQLSVL.

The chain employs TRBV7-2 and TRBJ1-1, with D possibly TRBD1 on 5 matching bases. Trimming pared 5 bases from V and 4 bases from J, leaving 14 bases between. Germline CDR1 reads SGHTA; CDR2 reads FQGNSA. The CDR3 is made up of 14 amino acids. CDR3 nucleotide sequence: TGTGCCAGCAGCCCCGTTGGCGGGGGCACTGAAGCTTTCTTT. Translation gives CASSPVGGGTEAFF.

CDR3 DNA: TGTGCCTGGAGTGATGGAGCGGAGGGGAATGAGCAGTTCTTC. This gives the protein CAWSDGAEGNEQFF. The chain links TRBV30 to TRBJ2-1; a possible D gene is TRBD2 (6 bases). The CDR3 consists of 14 residues. Germline V lookup: CDR1 GTSNPN, CDR2 SVGIG (reference sequence). V dropped 1 base and J dropped 7 bases, with 14 bases sitting between them.

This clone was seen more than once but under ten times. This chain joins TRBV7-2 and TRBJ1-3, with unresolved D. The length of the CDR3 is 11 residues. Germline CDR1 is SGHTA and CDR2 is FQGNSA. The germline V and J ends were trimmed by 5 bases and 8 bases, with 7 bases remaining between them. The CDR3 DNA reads TGTGCCAGCAGCACTCGGGACACCATATATTTT. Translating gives CASSTRDTIYF.

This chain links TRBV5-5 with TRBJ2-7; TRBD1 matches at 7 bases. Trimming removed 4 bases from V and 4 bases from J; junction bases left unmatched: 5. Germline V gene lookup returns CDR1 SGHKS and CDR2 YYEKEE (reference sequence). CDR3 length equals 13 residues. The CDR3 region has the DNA TGTGCCAGCAGCGCATTGACAGGGTACGAGCAGTACTTC. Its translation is CASSALTGYEQYF.

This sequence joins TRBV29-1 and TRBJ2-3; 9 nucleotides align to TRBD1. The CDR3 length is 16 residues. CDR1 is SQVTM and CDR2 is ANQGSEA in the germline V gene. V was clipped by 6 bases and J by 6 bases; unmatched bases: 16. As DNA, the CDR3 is TGCAGCGTCGTGATCGTTGGGACAGGGATGGCCGATACGCAGTATTTT. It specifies CSVVIVGTGMADTQYF.

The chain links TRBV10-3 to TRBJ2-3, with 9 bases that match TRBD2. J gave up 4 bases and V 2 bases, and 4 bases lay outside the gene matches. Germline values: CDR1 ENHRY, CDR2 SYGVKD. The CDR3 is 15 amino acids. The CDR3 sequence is CAISEASGTADTQYF. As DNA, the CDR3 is TGTGCCATCAGTGAGGCTAGCGGGACGGCAGATACGCAGTATTTT.

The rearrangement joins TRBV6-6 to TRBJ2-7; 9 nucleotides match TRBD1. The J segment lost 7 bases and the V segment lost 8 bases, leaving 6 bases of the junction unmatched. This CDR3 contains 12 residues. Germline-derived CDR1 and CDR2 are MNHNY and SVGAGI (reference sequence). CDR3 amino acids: CASGGTGREQYF. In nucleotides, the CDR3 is TGTGCCAGCGGAGGGACAGGGAGAGAGCAGTACTTC.

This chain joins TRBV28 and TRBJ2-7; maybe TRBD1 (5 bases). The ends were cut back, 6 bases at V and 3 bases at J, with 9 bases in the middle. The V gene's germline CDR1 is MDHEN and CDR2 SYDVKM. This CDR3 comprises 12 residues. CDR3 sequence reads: CASSTGDYEQYF. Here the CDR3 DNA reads TGTGCCAGCAGCACAGGCGACTACGAGCAGTACTTC.

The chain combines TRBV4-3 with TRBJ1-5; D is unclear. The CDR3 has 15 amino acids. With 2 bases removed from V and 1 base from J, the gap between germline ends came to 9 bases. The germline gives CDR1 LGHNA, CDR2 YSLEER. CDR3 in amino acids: CASSQTDGSNQPQHF. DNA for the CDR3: TGCGCCAGCAGCCAAACAGACGGAAGCAATCAGCCCCAGCATTTT.

The CDR3 region has the DNA TGTGCCAGCAGTCGGGACAGGGACGGCGAGCAGTACTTC. It specifies CASSRDRDGEQYF. This chain joins TRBV27 and TRBJ2-7, with 9 bases identical to TRBD1. The V and J ends lost 5 bases and 6 bases, in that order; junction bases with no gene match: 5. This CDR3 has 13 residues. Germline lookup yields CDR1 MNHEY and CDR2 SMNVEV (reference sequence).